This paragraph reports one T cell receptor beta chain. Repertoires were generated with immunoSEQ multiplex PCR, while TCRdb's copy carries only in-frame clones and drops some. The sample consists of approximately 490,000 clones, about 84% of them appearing once. These data originate in a study of shared T cell receptors in the human thymus. The V gene end was trimmed by 1 base and the J gene end by 7 bases; junction bases not matched to a gene: 1. There are 13 residues in the CDR3. Germline values: CDR1 MGHDK, CDR2 SYGVNS. A further study also used this sample, focusing on human thymus T cells. In that study: Immunologically healthy infants in Finland undergoing congenital heart defect surgery were the donors. Thymic samples were excised during corrective heart operations. Apparent skewing of V and J gene usage characterized both thymic and blood repertoires. A high degree of thymic repertoire overlap among unrelated individuals was reported in related research.

V and J are TRBV25-1 and TRBJ2-1, with 7 nucleotides matching TRBD2. This receptor was taken from a boy less than two years old with a congenital heart defect. The sequenced material came from thymocytes. CDR3 in amino acids: CASSEFGGNEQFF. Here the CDR3 DNA reads TGTGCCAGCAGTGAATTCGGGGGGAATGAGCAGTTCTTC.